These 7 T cell receptor beta chains share one sample of origin, sequenced in a study of blood T cell repertoires in COVID-19. Clones were read by immunoSEQ multiplex PCR, and TCRdb kept only the in-frame ones, dropping some. The sample records about 270,000 clones, about 88% being singletons. Sequenced: peripheral blood. These receptors all stem from a man aged 55 to 70 who had recovered from COVID-19.

The CDR3 reads CASNAVTGDDGYTF. The CDR3 DNA reads as TGTGCCAGCAACGCTGTAACAGGGGATGATGGCTACACCTTC. V usage is TRBV21-1 and J usage is TRBJ1-2; TRBD1 is the table's D call, not checked against the DNA. TRBV21-1 is termed a pseudogene. The CDR3 is 14 amino acids.

The rearrangement links TRBV6-1 to TRBJ2-2, with a possible D match to TRBD1 (5 bases). The CDR3 covers 15 residues. Germline V CDR1 and CDR2: MNHNS, SASEGT. V lost 3 bases, J lost 4 bases, and 12 bases lay in between. Here the CDR3 DNA reads TGTGCCAGCAGTGACCGACAGCCTTCCACCGGGGAGCTGTTTTTT. Encoded protein: CASSDRQPSTGELFF.

The CDR3 is CASTRSSQQGSDEQFF. The CDR3 nucleotides are TGTGCCAGTACCCGAAGTTCCCAACAGGGTAGCGATGAGCAGTTCTTC. The chain joins TRBV19 to TRBJ2-1; weak D call: TRBD1 (6 bases). CDR3 length equals 16 residues. V lost 7 bases and J 8 bases, leaving 24 bases between the germline ends. Germline loops: CDR1 LNHDA, CDR2 SQIVND (reference sequence). Supplemented by reference TRBV19 and TRBJ2-1, the full variable domain reads DGGITQSPKYLFRKEGQNVTLSCEQNLNHDAMYWYRQDPGQGLRLIYYSQIVNDFQKGDIAEGYSVSREKKESFPLTVTSAQKNPTAFYLCASTRSSQQGSDEQFFGPGTRLTVL.

This chain uses TRBV11-2 with TRBJ2-1; 8 bases are shared with TRBD1. The germline gives CDR1 SGHAT, CDR2 FQNNGV. The CDR3 is 14 amino acids. Germline trimming cut 1 base from V and 7 bases from J; bases unmatched to any gene: 3. The CDR3 protein is CASSLGRGLNEQFF. The CDR3 nucleotides are TGTGCCAGCAGCTTAGGCAGGGGGCTTAATGAGCAGTTCTTC.

The chain employs TRBV6-6 and TRBJ1-3; TRBD1 might be the D (6 bases). Trimming took 0 bases from V and 2 from J, leaving 8 bases between them. This CDR3 region has 15 residues. The V gene's germline CDR1 is MNHNY and CDR2 SVGAGI (reference sequence). The CDR3 DNA sequence: TGTGCCAGCAGTTACTCTCCAGGGGCTGGAAACACCATATATTTT. It encodes CASSYSPGAGNTIYF.

This clone was observed once. The chain has TRBV5-4 and TRBJ1-6; 8 positions agree with TRBD1. V trimming: 7 bases; J trimming: 5 bases; junction bases outside the gene matches: 8. This CDR3 region has 15 residues. The V gene's germline CDR1 is SGHNT and CDR2 YYREEE (reference sequence). The CDR3 region has the DNA TGTGCCAGCGGCCGGACAGGGAATAATAATTCACCCCTCCACTTT. This gives the protein CASGRTGNNNSPLHF.

The chain combines TRBV7-2 with TRBJ2-5; possible D gene TRBD1, 5 bases. Germline loops: CDR1 SGHTA, CDR2 FQGNSA. With 1 base removed from V and 1 base from J, the gap between germline ends came to 16 bases. The CDR3 has 17 residues. In nucleotides, the CDR3 is TGTGCCAGCAGCTTAGTTCTTCTTCTAGGGGCCCAAGAGACCCAGTACTTC. It specifies CASSLVLLLGAQETQYF.